Following are 29 T cell receptor beta chains from one sample sequenced in a study of beta chain features in type 1 diabetes. Expressed TCRB transcripts were sequenced after all isolated RNA was converted to cDNA. Sequencing was performed with immunoSEQ multiplex PCR; in TCRdb, only in-frame clones are kept and a portion is missing. Among fewer than 250,000 clones listed, 13% to 15% were seen once. The material sequenced was naive CD4+ T cells from blood. These TCRs come from a woman in her thirties or forties in good health.

This clone appeared a single time. The J gene is TRBJ1-2, the V gene TRBV15; 7 bases fit TRBD1. Unmatched junction bases numbered 6, after V lost 2 bases and J lost 6 bases. CDR3 length: 14 amino acids. Germline CDR1 is LNHNV and CDR2 is YYDKDF (reference sequence). CDR3 nucleotide sequence: TGTGCCACCAGCAGAAACAGGGGAAGTAATGGCTACACCTTC. It codes for CATSRNRGSNGYTF.

This clone was seen more than once but under ten times. The V call is TRBV27, the J call TRBJ2-3; D is ambiguous. The germline CDR1 and CDR2 sequences are MNHEY and SMNVEV (reference sequence). This CDR3 has 12 amino acids. V was pared by 6 bases and J by 5 bases, with 9 bases between. CDR3 amino acids: CASSREQDTQYF. For the CDR3, the DNA is TGTGCCAGCAGCCGCGAGCAAGATACGCAGTATTTT.

The chain is built from TRBV19 and TRBJ2-1; no definite D call. Trimming took 6 bases from V and 10 from J, leaving 13 bases between them. In germline, CDR1 is LNHDA, CDR2 SQIVND (reference sequence). The CDR3 is 12 residues long. In DNA form, the CDR3 reads TGTGCCAGTAGGCCCCGGAGTGGGGAGCAGTTCTTC. Translating gives CASRPRSGEQFF.

The rearrangement links TRBV7-2 to TRBJ2-4, with D possibly being TRBD2 (6 bases). This CDR3 spans 13 amino acids. With 3 bases removed from V and 4 bases from J, the gap between germline ends came to 7 bases. Germline V gene sequence: CDR1 SGHTA, CDR2 FQGNSA. Here the CDR3 DNA reads TGTGCCAGCAGCTTCGGGGGAAAAAACATTCAGTACTTC. It is translated as CASSFGGKNIQYF.

The chain carries TRBV9 and TRBJ2-6; D remains unclear. The CDR3 loop spans 14 amino acids. In germline, CDR1 is SGDLS, CDR2 YYNGEE. V shed 0 bases and J shed 2 bases, with 3 bases lying between them. The CDR3 nucleotides are TGTGCCAGCAGCGTAGGGCCTGGGGCCAACGTCCTGACTTTC. Translating it yields CASSVGPGANVLTF.

Written as DNA, the CDR3 is TGCGCCAGCAGTGCCACAGGGGGCTGGGGCTACACCTTC. This sequence encodes CASSATGGWGYTF. The chain uses TRBV10-1 and TRBJ1-2; 9 bases match TRBD1. V was pared by 4 bases and J by 8 bases, with 5 bases of the junction left unmatched. Germline V gene sequence: CDR1 WNHNN, CDR2 SYGVQD (reference sequence). The CDR3 sequence is 13 residues long.

The rearrangement links TRBV10-3 to TRBJ2-3, with D possibly matching TRBD1 (5 bases). Trimming pared 3 bases from V and 4 bases from J, leaving 8 bases between. Germline CDR1 ENHRY, CDR2 SYGVKD. CDR3 length: 13 residues. CDR3 in DNA: TGTGCCATCAGTGAAGGGGTCCCAGATACGCAGTATTTT. Translating it yields CAISEGVPDTQYF.

The rearrangement links TRBV5-5 to TRBJ2-5, with 15 bases that match TRBD2. Losses at the gene ends were 3 bases for V and 0 bases for J; bases not matched to a gene: 3. The V gene's germline CDR1 is SGHKS and CDR2 YYEKEE (reference sequence). This CDR3 has 17 amino acids. CDR3 loop: CASSWGLAGGHQETQYF. The CDR3 DNA is TGTGCCAGCAGCTGGGGACTAGCGGGGGGCCACCAAGAGACCCAGTACTTC.

The chain joins TRBV7-2 to TRBJ2-1; the D gene is possibly TRBD1 (6 bases). The CDR3 consists of 14 residues. CDR1 SGHTA and CDR2 FQGNSA come from the germline V gene. Trimming shortened V by 10 bases and J by 0 bases, and 13 bases separated the two germline ends. The CDR3 loop reads CATPRGGSYNEQFF. CDR3 bases: TGTGCCACCCCTAGAGGGGGCTCCTACAATGAGCAGTTCTTC. Together with reference TRBV7-2 and TRBJ2-1, the CDR3 gives the full variable domain: GAGVSQSPSNKVTEKGKDVELRCDPISGHTALYWYRQSLGQGLEFLIYFQGNSAPDKSGLPSDRFSAERTGGSVSTLTIQRTQQEDSAVYLCATPRGGSYNEQFFGPGTRLTVL.

This clone was recorded a few times. The chain employs TRBV9 and TRBJ1-1, with 7 bases lining up with TRBD1. Trimming cost V 2 bases and J 4 bases; bases outside gene matches: 8. The germline CDR1 and CDR2 sequences are SGDLS and YYNGEE. There are 15 residues in the CDR3. This CDR3 is CASSVTGVEGTEAFF. The DNA of the CDR3 is TGTGCCAGCAGCGTCACAGGGGTCGAGGGCACTGAAGCTTTCTTT.

The chain combines TRBV7-9 with TRBJ2-3; 8 nucleotides match TRBD2. This CDR3 comprises 15 residues. Germline CDR1 is SEHNR and CDR2 is FQNEAQ (reference sequence). Trimming cost V 3 bases and J 2 bases; bases outside gene matches: 4. CDR3 bases: TGTGCCAGCAGCTTCGGCGGGGGGTCCACAGATACGCAGTATTTT. Amino acid sequence: CASSFGGGSTDTQYF.

This rearrangement joins TRBV28 to TRBJ2-7; no firm D call. V was pared by 5 bases and J by 9 bases, with 14 bases between. Germline V lookup: CDR1 MDHEN, CDR2 SYDVKM. This CDR3 is built from 12 residues. The CDR3 here is CASSTQRPGQYF. Written as DNA, the CDR3 is TGTGCCAGCAGTACACAACGCCCAGGGCAGTACTTC.

This chain's CDR3 is CASSLDIYNEQFF. The CDR3 DNA reads TGCGCCAGCAGCTTGGACATTTACAATGAGCAGTTCTTC. This chain links TRBV5-1 with TRBJ2-1; D gene uncertain. Trimming cost V 0 bases and J 4 bases, with 5 bases left between them. Germline V gene data show CDR1 as SGHRS and CDR2 as YFSETQ. The CDR3 is 13 amino acids.

This clone has just a few counts. Compared with germline, one end of the junction differs, possibly owing to a read error. The chain has TRBV29-1 and TRBJ2-1, with 12 bases matching TRBD2. Germline V gives CDR1 SQVTM, CDR2 ANQGSEA. This CDR3 contains 13 residues. The CDR3 reads CSVDPQLAGGWLF. The CDR3 DNA sequence: TGCAGCGTTGACCCCCAACTAGCGGGGGGTTGGCTCTTC.

The V and J genes are TRBV7-2 and TRBJ2-1, with D possibly matching TRBD1 (6 bases). This CDR3 has 14 residues. CDR1 and CDR2 (germline): SGHTA, FQGNSA. The germline V and J ends were trimmed by 5 bases and 2 bases, with 10 bases remaining between them. The CDR3 sequence is CASSTGLPYNEQFF. CDR3 bases: TGTGCCAGCAGCACAGGGCTCCCCTACAATGAGCAGTTCTTC. Full variable domain (rest looked up from reference TRBV7-2 and TRBJ2-1): GAGVSQSPSNKVTEKGKDVELRCDPISGHTALYWYRQSLGQGLEFLIYFQGNSAPDKSGLPSDRFSAERTGGSVSTLTIQRTQQEDSAVYLCASSTGLPYNEQFFGPGTRLTVL.

This clone has only a few counts. The chain carries TRBV5-4 and TRBJ2-5, with 7 bases aligning to TRBD2. The germline V gene encodes CDR1 SGHNT and CDR2 YYREEE (reference sequence). This CDR3 contains 15 residues. V shed 3 bases and J 9 bases; nucleotides not matched to a gene: 14. As DNA, the CDR3 is TGTGCCAGCAGCTACCTCGGTGGGTCCGCGGGGGCCCAGTACTTC. Amino acid sequence: CASSYLGGSAGAQYF.

The chain uses TRBV7-2 and TRBJ1-3; TRBD1 matches at 7 bases. The CDR3 is 14 residues long. V lost 11 bases, J lost 2 bases, and 9 bases stayed unmatched. From germline, CDR1 is SGHTA and CDR2 FQGNSA. The CDR3 reads CAEGATDTGNTIYF. As DNA, the CDR3 is TGTGCCGAGGGGGCGACCGATACTGGAAACACCATATATTTT.

The rearrangement uses TRBV27 and TRBJ1-5, with D perhaps matching TRBD1 (6 bases). The germline gives CDR1 MNHEY, CDR2 SMNVEV (reference sequence). This CDR3 has 13 amino acids. V gave up 5 bases and J gave up 7 bases, with 12 bases separating them. CDR3 DNA sequence: TGTGCCAGCAGTACGGGGGGCGGCCAGCCCCAGCATTTT. This gives the protein CASSTGGGQPQHF.

This clone appeared a few times. The chain employs TRBV5-4 and TRBJ2-2; tentatively, D is TRBD1 (6 bases). CDR1 and CDR2 (germline): SGHNT, YYREEE (reference sequence). CDR3 length: 16 amino acids. The ends were cut back, 0 bases at V and 6 bases at J, with 15 bases in the middle. CDR3 nucleotides: TGTGCCAGCAGCTTGGGGGGCAGGGGATTAGCCGGGGAGCTGTTTTTT. Translation: CASSLGGRGLAGELFF. Supplemented by reference TRBV5-4 and TRBJ2-2, the full variable domain reads ETGVTQSPTHLIKTRGQQVTLRCSSQSGHNTVSWYQQALGQGPQFIFQYYREEENGRGNFPPRFSGLQFPNYSSELNVNALELDDSALYLCASSLGGRGLAGELFFGEGSRLTVL.

This clone has more than one count but fewer than ten. The J gene is TRBJ1-2, the V gene TRBV27; D is perhaps TRBD1 (6 bases). Germline V gene data show CDR1 as MNHEY and CDR2 as SMNVEV (reference sequence). The CDR3 consists of 14 residues. The germline V and J ends were trimmed by 2 bases and 4 bases, with 11 bases remaining between them. The DNA for the CDR3 is TGTGCCAGCAGTTTAAGGCAGGGGCCCTATGGCTACACCTTC. Encoded protein: CASSLRQGPYGYTF.

Details on this clone: Other nucleotide sequences from this sample produce the same CDR3. V is TRBV19 and J is TRBJ2-7; TRBD1 agrees at 8 bases. V was pared by 4 bases and J by 1 base, with 6 bases of the junction left unmatched. CDR1 and CDR2 from the germline V gene are LNHDA and SQIVND (reference sequence). The CDR3 runs 15 residues. CDR3 sequence reads: CASSRGTGSSYEQYF. The CDR3 nucleotides are TGTGCCAGTAGTAGGGGGACAGGTTCTTCCTACGAGCAGTACTTC.

This clone was counted between two and nine times. The chain has TRBV4-1 and TRBJ2-7, with D maybe TRBD2 (5 bases). The ends were cut back, 1 base at V and 1 base at J, with 14 bases in the middle. This CDR3 has 16 residues. Germline V lookup: CDR1 MGHRA, CDR2 YSYEKL. CDR3 in DNA: TGCGCCAGCAGCCAAGTCGGAGGCCCCCTTTCCTACGAGCAGTACTTC. Encoded protein: CASSQVGGPLSYEQYF.

This clone turned up a few times. This chain links TRBV7-2 with TRBJ2-1; D may be TRBD2 (5 bases). The CDR3 extends over 15 amino acids. Deletions cut 0 bases from V and 0 bases from J, with 6 bases between. Germline assignment: CDR1 SGHTA and CDR2 FQGNSA. The CDR3 is CASSLAGSSYNEQFF. In DNA, the CDR3 is TGTGCCAGCAGCTTAGCGGGGAGCTCCTACAATGAGCAGTTCTTC.

The chain carries TRBV6-5 and TRBJ1-1; no clear D gene. V lost 8 bases and J 1 base, leaving 11 bases between the germline ends. Germline V gene sequence: CDR1 MNHEY, CDR2 SVGAGI. The CDR3 runs 13 residues. The CDR3, as DNA: TGTGCCAGCGGAACACAGAGGAACACTGAAGCTTTCTTT. Its translation: CASGTQRNTEAFF.

The rearrangement joins TRBV9 to TRBJ1-4; D might be TRBD1 (5 bases). The V end was cut by 4 bases, the J end by 0 bases, with 10 bases between. The V gene's germline CDR1 is SGDLS and CDR2 YYNGEE. The CDR3 totals 15 residues. CDR3 nucleotides: TGTGCCAGCAGCATAAGGGGCTCAACTAATGAAAAACTGTTTTTT. Protein: CASSIRGSTNEKLFF.

The chain combines TRBV5-1 with TRBJ1-6; the D gene is possibly TRBD1 (6 bases). V lost 0 bases, J lost 7 bases, and 11 bases lay in between. In germline, CDR1 is SGHRS, CDR2 YFSETQ. This CDR3 region has 15 residues. CDR3 sequence: CASSLEWGQNSPLHF. The CDR3 nucleotides read TGCGCCAGCAGCTTGGAATGGGGGCAGAATTCACCCCTCCACTTT. The full variable domain, with the rest looked up from reference TRBV5-1 and TRBJ1-6, is KAGVTQTPRYLIKTRGQQVTLSCSPISGHRSVSWYQQTPGQGLQFLFEYFSETQRNKGNFPGRFSGRQFSNSRSEMNVSTLELGDSALYLCASSLEWGQNSPLHFGNGTRLTVT.

This clone turned up a few times. The chain's CDR3 is CASSTDGTGIDTIYF. CDR3 nucleotide sequence: TGTGCCAGTAGTACCGATGGGACAGGGATAGACACCATATATTTT. The rearrangement uses TRBV19 and TRBJ1-3, with 9 bases matching TRBD1. The trim removed 4 bases at V and 8 bases at J, leaving 9 bases unmatched. Looked up from germline, CDR1 is LNHDA and CDR2 is SQIVND (reference sequence). The CDR3 consists of 15 residues.

The V call is TRBV6-1, the J call TRBJ2-5, with 9 bases lining up with TRBD1. CDR1 is MNHNS and CDR2 is SASEGT in the germline V gene. V was pared by 6 bases and J by 3 bases, with 2 bases of the junction left unmatched. This CDR3 has 13 residues. CDR3 DNA: TGTGCCAGCAGACGGACAGGGGAAGAGACCCAGTACTTC. Its protein product is CASRRTGEETQYF.

This clone was observed a few times. V gene TRBV7-2 combines with J gene TRBJ2-2; 9 bases line up with TRBD1. Germline assignment: CDR1 SGHTA and CDR2 FQGNSA. The CDR3 runs to 14 residues. V was pared by 5 bases and J by 7 bases, with 5 bases of the junction left unmatched. The CDR3 protein is CASSLGQGSGELFF. The CDR3 DNA reads TGTGCCAGCAGCCTGGGACAGGGAAGCGGGGAGCTGTTTTTT.